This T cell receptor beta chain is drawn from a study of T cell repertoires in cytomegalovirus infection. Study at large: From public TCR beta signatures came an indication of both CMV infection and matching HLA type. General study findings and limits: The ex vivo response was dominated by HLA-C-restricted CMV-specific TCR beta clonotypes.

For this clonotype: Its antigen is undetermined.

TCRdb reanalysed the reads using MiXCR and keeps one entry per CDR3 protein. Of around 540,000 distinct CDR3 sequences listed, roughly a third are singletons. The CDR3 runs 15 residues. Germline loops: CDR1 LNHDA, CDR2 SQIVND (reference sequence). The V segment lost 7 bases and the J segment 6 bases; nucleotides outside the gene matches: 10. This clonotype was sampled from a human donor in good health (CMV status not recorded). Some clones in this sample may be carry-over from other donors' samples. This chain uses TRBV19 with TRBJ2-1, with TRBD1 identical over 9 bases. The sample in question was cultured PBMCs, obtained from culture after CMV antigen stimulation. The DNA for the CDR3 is TGTGCCAGTACTTCCGGGACAGGGATTGGCAATGAGCAGTTCTTC. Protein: CASTSGTGIGNEQFF. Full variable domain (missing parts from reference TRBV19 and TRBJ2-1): DGGITQSPKYLFRKEGQNVTLSCEQNLNHDAMYWYRQDPGQGLRLIYYSQIVNDFQKGDIAEGYSVSREKKESFPLTVTSAQKNPTAFYLCASTSGTGIGNEQFFGPGTRLTVL.